The next 24 T cell receptor beta chains were all read from a single sample in a study of blood T cell repertoires in COVID-19. Sequencing used immunoSEQ multiplex PCR; TCRdb keeps in-frame clones, though not all of them. The sample lists roughly 100,000 clones; about 90% were seen once. The sequencing sample was made of peripheral blood. These receptor sequences come from a woman in her seventies with acute or convalescent COVID-19.

The chain is built from TRBV6-1 and TRBJ1-2, with D uncertain. There are 15 residues in the CDR3. CDR1 is MNHNS, CDR2 SASEGT, per germline. Trimming took 0 bases from V and 0 from J, leaving 8 bases between them. The CDR3 DNA follows: TGTGCCAGCAGTGAAGCCGTCAGGACTAACTATGGCTACACCTTC. Its protein is CASSEAVRTNYGYTF.

The table lists this clone with a count of one. The chain uses TRBV27 and TRBJ2-7, with a weak D call TRBD1 (6 bases). CDR1 is MNHEY, CDR2 SMNVEV, per germline (reference sequence). Deletions cut 6 bases from V and 3 bases from J, with 15 bases between. This CDR3 is 14 amino acids long. This CDR3 reads CASSSRGRNYEQYF. The DNA for the CDR3 is TGTGCCAGCAGCTCCAGGGGAAGGAACTACGAGCAGTACTTC.

This clone was observed many times. At one boundary the junction diverges from the germline segment, which might be a read error. This chain links TRBV5-6 with TRBJ1-2; no clear D. The germline V gene encodes CDR1 SGHDT and CDR2 YYEEEE. There are 12 residues in the CDR3. The CDR3 loop reads CASSLGATAWFF. CDR3 nucleotides: TGTGCCAGCAGCTTGGGGGCGACGGCTTGGTTTTTC. The variable domain in full, completed from reference TRBV5-6 and TRBJ1-2, reads DAGVTQSPTHLIKTRGQQVTLRCSPKSGHDTVSWYQQALGQGPQFIFQYYEEEERQRGNFPDRFSGHQFPNYSSELNVNALLLGDSALYLCASSLGATAWFFGSGTRLTVV.

CDR3 bases: TGCAGCGTTGAAGAATCACCATCAGGGGACGGTGGCTACACCTTC. Translated: CSVEESPSGDGGYTF. The J gene is TRBJ1-2, the V gene TRBV29-1, with D perhaps TRBD1 (6 bases). V lost 0 bases to trimming and J lost 7 bases, with 18 bases between them. The length of the CDR3 is 15 residues. The germline gives CDR1 SQVTM, CDR2 ANQGSEA.

The CDR3 DNA reads TGTGCCACCAGTACCGCGGGAGGGGCGGATGAAGCTTTCTTT. Translation gives CATSTAGGADEAFF. The chain recombines TRBV24-1 with TRBJ1-1, with a weak D call TRBD1 (5 bases). The CDR3 contains 14 residues. CDR1 is KGHDR, CDR2 SFDVKD, per germline. Trimming removed 6 bases from V and 7 bases from J, with 17 bases in between.

This chain joins TRBV3-1 (or the pseudogene TRBV3-2) and TRBJ2-3; weak D call: TRBD1 (6 bases). V was shortened by 0 bases and J by 7 bases, with 17 bases between the two germline ends. CDR3 length: 16 amino acids. CDR1 is LGHDT, CDR2 YNNKEL, per germline (reference sequence). This CDR3 reads CASSQEPPGQRNTQYF. As DNA, the CDR3 is TGTGCCAGCAGCCAAGAGCCACCGGGACAAAGGAATACGCAGTATTTT.

Note on this clone: The identical CDR3 is also encoded by other nucleotide sequences in the sample. The J gene is TRBJ1-2, the V gene TRBV5-1; the D gene is possibly TRBD1 (5 bases). The CDR3 is 14 residues long. V shed 3 bases and J shed 1 base, with 10 bases lying between them. CDR1 and CDR2 from the germline V gene are SGHRS and YFSETQ. In DNA form, the CDR3 reads TGCGCCAGCAGCTCAACAGGAGATAACTATGGCTACACCTTC. It codes for CASSSTGDNYGYTF.

This chain uses TRBV27 with TRBJ2-5, with TRBD2 matching over 11 bases. CDR3 length equals 14 residues. Germline CDR1 reads MNHEY; CDR2 reads SMNVEV (reference sequence). The trim removed 6 bases at V and 5 bases at J, leaving 5 bases unmatched. CDR3 in amino acids: CASSPLAGVETQYF. CDR3 DNA sequence: TGTGCCAGCAGCCCACTAGCGGGAGTGGAGACCCAGTACTTC.

The chain couples TRBV20-1 to TRBJ1-1; the D gene is possibly TRBD1 (6 bases). The germline V gene has CDR1 DFQATT and CDR2 SNEGSKA (reference sequence). This CDR3 comprises 16 residues. V lost 3 bases, J lost 0 bases, and 17 bases lay in between. CDR3 DNA sequence: TGCAGTGCTAGTGGGGGGACGCGGACAGTGAACACTGAAGCTTTCTTT. Its translation: CSASGGTRTVNTEAFF.

The chain links TRBV6-2 or TRBV6-3 to TRBJ1-4; D not resolved. V lost 6 bases, J lost 7 bases, and 12 bases lay in between. Germline V gene lookup returns CDR1 MNHEY and CDR2 SVGEGT. The CDR3 covers 13 residues. DNA for the CDR3: TGTGCCAGCAGCCCCCCGAGGTCTGAAAAACTGTTTTTT. Its translation: CASSPPRSEKLFF.

The chain couples TRBV2 to TRBJ1-1, with 8 nucleotides matching TRBD1. Germline trimming cut 7 bases from V and 3 bases from J; bases unmatched to any gene: 10. Germline CDR1 and CDR2: SNHLY and FYNNEI. This CDR3 spans 15 amino acids. The DNA of the CDR3 is TGTGCCAGCACCGCCTCGCCAGGGGGCGACACTGAAGCTTTCTTT. Translation gives CASTASPGGDTEAFF.

In nucleotides, the CDR3 is TGCGCCAGCAGCCACGGACTAGCGGGAGGAACATCTGGGGCCAACGTCCTGACTTTC. Protein product: CASSHGLAGGTSGANVLTF. V usage is TRBV4-1 and J usage is TRBJ2-6; 14 nucleotides match TRBD2. The CDR3 extends over 19 amino acids. Germline CDR1 and CDR2: MGHRA and YSYEKL. Unmatched junction bases numbered 5, after V lost 3 bases and J lost 1 base.

The chain recombines TRBV7-3 with TRBJ2-1; the match to TRBD2 covers 7 bases. Trimming removed 6 bases from V and 6 bases from J; junction bases left unmatched: 14. Germline lookup yields CDR1 SGHTA and CDR2 FQGTGA. CDR3 length: 16 residues. The CDR3 sequence is CASSQSTSVTGNEQFF. CDR3 nucleotide sequence: TGTGCCAGCAGTCAATCAACTAGCGTGACCGGCAATGAGCAGTTCTTC.

The chain links TRBV6-5 to TRBJ1-2; 7 bases line up with TRBD1. Germline loops: CDR1 MNHEY, CDR2 SVGAGI. V was pared by 5 bases and J by 7 bases, with 7 bases of the junction left unmatched. CDR3 length: 13 amino acids. The CDR3 region is CASSTQGLTGYTF. The CDR3 DNA sequence: TGTGCCAGCAGTACACAGGGGCTGACTGGCTACACCTTC.

The V and J genes are TRBV7-2 and TRBJ2-7; D gene ambiguous. This CDR3 comprises 13 residues. With 1 base removed from V and 4 bases from J, the gap between germline ends came to 8 bases. From germline, CDR1 is SGHTA and CDR2 FQGNSA. CDR3 bases: TGTGCCAGCAGCTTAGAGTTCGGTTACGAGCAGTACTTC. Translation gives CASSLEFGYEQYF.

This chain joins TRBV6-2 or TRBV6-3 and TRBJ2-1; perhaps TRBD2 as D (6 bases). V lost 4 bases, J lost 7 bases, and 14 bases lay in between. The germline V gene has CDR1 MNHEY and CDR2 SVGEGT. The CDR3 is 14 residues long. This chain's CDR3 is CASSFTGTWNEQFF. The CDR3 bases are TGTGCCAGCAGTTTTACCGGGACTTGGAATGAGCAGTTCTTC.

This chain uses TRBV19 with TRBJ2-4; 10 positions match TRBD1. Germline values: CDR1 LNHDA, CDR2 SQIVND (reference sequence). Losses at the gene ends were 3 bases for V and 9 bases for J; bases not matched to a gene: 8. The CDR3 has 15 residues. CDR3 sequence: CASSILDRGLSIQYF. As DNA, the CDR3 is TGTGCCAGTAGTATCCTAGACAGGGGGCTTAGCATTCAGTACTTC.

This clone has more than one count but fewer than ten. The gene calls are TRBV3-1 (or the pseudogene TRBV3-2) and TRBJ2-7; D call uncertain. Germline CDR1 and CDR2: LGHDT and YNNKEL (reference sequence). The CDR3 runs to 13 residues. Trimming took off 8 bases at V and 0 bases at J, with 11 bases between the two ends. This CDR3 reads CASLDSNSYEQYF. DNA of the CDR3: TGTGCCAGCCTAGATTCGAACTCCTACGAGCAGTACTTC.

The CDR3 reads CASSPGQVRVKLFF. DNA for the CDR3: TGTGCCAGCAGTCCCGGACAGGTTCGAGTAAAACTGTTTTTT. V usage is TRBV6-5 and J usage is TRBJ1-4; 7 bases are shared with TRBD1. V lost 5 bases to trimming and J lost 10 bases; unmatched junction nucleotides: 10. Germline CDR1 and CDR2: MNHEY and SVGAGI. CDR3 length equals 14 residues.

The V and J genes are TRBV11-2 and TRBJ2-3, with TRBD2 matching 8 bases. This CDR3 has 15 amino acids. Germline V lookup: CDR1 SGHAT, CDR2 FQNNGV. J gave up 4 bases and V 1 base, and 4 bases lay outside the gene matches. The chain's CDR3 is CASSLVREGPDTQYF. In DNA form, the CDR3 reads TGTGCCAGCAGCTTAGTTCGGGAGGGCCCAGATACGCAGTATTTT. The variable domain in full, completed from reference TRBV11-2 and TRBJ2-3, reads EAGVAQSPRYKIIEKRQSVAFWCNPISGHATLYWYQQILGQGPKLLIQFQNNGVVDDSQLPKDRFSAERLKGVDSTLKIQPAKLEDSAVYLCASSLVREGPDTQYFGPGTRLTVL.

The chain combines TRBV7-9 with TRBJ2-7, with 13 bases fitting TRBD2. The junction had 4 bases not matched to a gene; V was cut back by 4 bases and J by 4 bases. Germline V gene sequence: CDR1 SEHNR, CDR2 FQNEAQ (reference sequence). The CDR3 is made up of 15 amino acids. The CDR3, as DNA: TGTGCCAGCAGCTCAGGACTAGCGGGAGCATACGAGCAGTACTTC. As protein: CASSSGLAGAYEQYF.

This chain joins TRBV7-9 and TRBJ1-2; D not certain. This CDR3 spans 13 amino acids. Germline V gives CDR1 SEHNR, CDR2 FQNEAQ (reference sequence). Between the trimmed V and J ends, which lost 2 bases and 6 bases, there was a span of 10 bases. The CDR3 protein is CASSLFSGDGYTF. CDR3 DNA sequence: TGTGCCAGCAGCTTATTCAGCGGGGATGGCTACACCTTC.

This chain joins TRBV2 and TRBJ2-1; TRBD2 matches 7 bases. CDR1 and CDR2 from the germline V gene are SNHLY and FYNNEI. CDR3 length equals 14 residues. The junction had 6 bases not matched to a gene; V was cut back by 5 bases and J by 5 bases. The CDR3 DNA is TGTGCCAGCAGTACGGGACTAAGTCACAATGAGCAGTTCTTC. The encoded protein is CASSTGLSHNEQFF.

CDR3 loop: CASSLMGGTYEQYF. CDR3 sequence (DNA): TGCGCCAGCAGCTTAATGGGAGGGACCTACGAGCAGTACTTC. The rearrangement uses TRBV5-1 and TRBJ2-7; 7 nucleotides align to TRBD2. In germline, CDR1 is SGHRS, CDR2 YFSETQ. CDR3 size: 14 residues. Trimming removed 2 bases from V and 2 bases from J; junction bases left unmatched: 4.